This T cell receptor (beta chain) was profiled in a study of blood T cell repertoires in COVID-19. The overall study: Sample material is recorded as cDNA or gDNA derived from T cells, B-cell-depleted T cells, or PBMCs.

In germline, CDR1 is SNHLY, CDR2 FYNNEI. This CDR3 region has 14 residues. The J segment lost 2 bases and the V segment lost 7 bases, leaving 3 bases of the junction unmatched. Participant-given clinical history determined each cohort assignment. What the recovered Cohort 3 donors had was two negative PCRs, clearance, or symptom resolution. Original methodology: Counts of nucleated cells, estimated from reference gene primer amplification, were obtained. Using immunoSEQ multiplex PCR, the repertoire was profiled, and TCRdb retains in-frame clones only, with some absent. V and J calls and clone size come straight from that table; D and trimming were deduced from the DNA. The sample lists hundreds of thousands of clones, approximately 85% seen once, with 2.2% in the top ten.

The sequence came from a man under 40 who had recovered from COVID-19. The chain uses TRBV2 and TRBJ1-5; 9 bases fit TRBD1. Sequencing was done on a sample of PBMCs or T cells enriched from blood (not recorded which). CDR3 protein: CASKRTGGNQPQHF. The CDR3 bases are TGTGCCAGCAAGAGGACAGGGGGCAATCAGCCCCAGCATTTT.